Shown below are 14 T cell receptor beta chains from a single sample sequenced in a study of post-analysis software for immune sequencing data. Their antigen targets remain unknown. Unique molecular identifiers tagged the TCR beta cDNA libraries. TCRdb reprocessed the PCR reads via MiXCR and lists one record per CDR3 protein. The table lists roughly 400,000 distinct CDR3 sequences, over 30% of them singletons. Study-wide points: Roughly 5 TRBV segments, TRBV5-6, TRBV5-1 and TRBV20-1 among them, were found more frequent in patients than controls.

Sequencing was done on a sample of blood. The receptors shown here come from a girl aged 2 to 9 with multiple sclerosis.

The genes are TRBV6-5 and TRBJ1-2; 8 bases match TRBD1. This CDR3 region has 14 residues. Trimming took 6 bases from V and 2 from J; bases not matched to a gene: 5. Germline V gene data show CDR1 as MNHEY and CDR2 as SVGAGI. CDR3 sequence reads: CASRRQGSNYGYTF. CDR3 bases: TGTGCCAGCAGGAGACAGGGGTCGAACTATGGCTACACCTTC.

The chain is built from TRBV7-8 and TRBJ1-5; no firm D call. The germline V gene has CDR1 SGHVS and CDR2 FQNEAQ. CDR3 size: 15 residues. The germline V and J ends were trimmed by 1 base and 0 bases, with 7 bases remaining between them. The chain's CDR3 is CASSLGRTSNQPQHF. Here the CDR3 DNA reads TGTGCCAGCAGCTTAGGGCGGACTAGCAATCAGCCCCAGCATTTT.

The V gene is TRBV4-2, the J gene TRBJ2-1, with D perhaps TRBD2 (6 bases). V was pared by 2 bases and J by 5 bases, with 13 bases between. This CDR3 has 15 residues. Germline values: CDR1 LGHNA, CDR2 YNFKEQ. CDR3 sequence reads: CASSQPLAHNNEQFF. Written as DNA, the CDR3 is TGTGCCAGCAGCCAACCCCTAGCGCATAACAATGAGCAGTTCTTC.

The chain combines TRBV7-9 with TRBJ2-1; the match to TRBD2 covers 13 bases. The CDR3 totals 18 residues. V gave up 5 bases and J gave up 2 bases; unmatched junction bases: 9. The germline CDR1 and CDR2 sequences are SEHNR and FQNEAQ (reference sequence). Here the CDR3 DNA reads TGTGCCAGCAGCCTAACTAGCGGGAGGGCCGGGCCCTACAATGAGCAGTTCTTC. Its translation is CASSLTSGRAGPYNEQFF.

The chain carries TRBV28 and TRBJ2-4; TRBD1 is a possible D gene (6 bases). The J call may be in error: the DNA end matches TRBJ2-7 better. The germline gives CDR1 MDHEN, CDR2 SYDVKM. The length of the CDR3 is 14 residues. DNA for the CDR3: TGTGCCAGCAGCCGAAGACAGGCCTGGTACGAGCAGTACTTC. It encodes CASSRRQAWYEQYF.

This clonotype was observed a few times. The CDR3 reads CASSIITGNYGYTF. In DNA, the CDR3 is TGTGCCAGCAGCATAATTACAGGGAACTATGGCTACACCTTC. This chain connects TRBV7-2 to TRBJ1-2, with TRBD1 as a possible D gene (6 bases). In germline, CDR1 is SGHTA, CDR2 FQGNSA. Trimming removed 5 bases at V and 2 bases at J, with 12 bases between. This CDR3 region has 14 residues. The whole variable domain, filled in from reference TRBV7-2 and TRBJ1-2, reads GAGVSQSPSNKVTEKGKDVELRCDPISGHTALYWYRQSLGQGLEFLIYFQGNSAPDKSGLPSDRFSAERTGGSVSTLTIQRTQQEDSAVYLCASSIITGNYGYTFGSGTRLTVV.

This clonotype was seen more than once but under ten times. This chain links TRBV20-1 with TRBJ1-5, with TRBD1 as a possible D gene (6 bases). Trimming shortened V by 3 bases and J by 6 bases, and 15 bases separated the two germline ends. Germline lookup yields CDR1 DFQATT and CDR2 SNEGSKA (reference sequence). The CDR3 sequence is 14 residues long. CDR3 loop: CSASNPGGGQPQHF. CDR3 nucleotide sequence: TGCAGTGCTAGTAACCCGGGAGGGGGTCAGCCCCAGCATTTT.

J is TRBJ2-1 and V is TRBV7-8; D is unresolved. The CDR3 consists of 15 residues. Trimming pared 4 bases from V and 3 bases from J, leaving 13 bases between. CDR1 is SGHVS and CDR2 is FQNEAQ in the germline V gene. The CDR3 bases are TGTGCCAGCAGCTCTTCCCCTTGGGGCTACAATGAGCAGTTCTTC. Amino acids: CASSSSPWGYNEQFF.

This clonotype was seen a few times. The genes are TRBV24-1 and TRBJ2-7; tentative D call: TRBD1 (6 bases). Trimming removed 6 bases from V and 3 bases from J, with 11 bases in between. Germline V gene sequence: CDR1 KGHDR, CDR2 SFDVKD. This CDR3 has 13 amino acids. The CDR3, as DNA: TGTGCCACCAGTCATCCGGGACACTACGAGCAGTACTTC. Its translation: CATSHPGHYEQYF.

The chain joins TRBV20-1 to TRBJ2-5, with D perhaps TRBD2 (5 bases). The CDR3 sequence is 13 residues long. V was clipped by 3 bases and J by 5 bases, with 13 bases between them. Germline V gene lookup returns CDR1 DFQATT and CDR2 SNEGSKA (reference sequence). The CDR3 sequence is CSASLASRETQYF. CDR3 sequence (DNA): TGCAGTGCTAGTCTCGCTAGCAGGGAGACCCAGTACTTC.

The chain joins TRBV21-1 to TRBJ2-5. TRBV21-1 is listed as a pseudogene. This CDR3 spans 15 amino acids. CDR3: CASSTYTLNKETQYF. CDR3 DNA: TGTGCCAGCAGCACTTATACATTAAACAAAGAGACCCAGTACTTC.

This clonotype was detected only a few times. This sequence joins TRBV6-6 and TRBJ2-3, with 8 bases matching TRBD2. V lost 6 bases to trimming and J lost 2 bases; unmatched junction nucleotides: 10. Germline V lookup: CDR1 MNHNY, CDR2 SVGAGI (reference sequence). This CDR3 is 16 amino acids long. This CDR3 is CASSHPGGAPTDTQYF. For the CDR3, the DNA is TGTGCCAGCAGCCACCCGGGGGGGGCCCCCACAGATACGCAGTATTTT.

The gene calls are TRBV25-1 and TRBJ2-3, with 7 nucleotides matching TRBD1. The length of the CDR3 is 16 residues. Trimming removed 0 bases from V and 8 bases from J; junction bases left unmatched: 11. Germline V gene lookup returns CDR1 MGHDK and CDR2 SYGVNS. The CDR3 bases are TGTGCCAGCAGTGAATACCAGAGACAGGGCATTCGTACGCAGTATTTT. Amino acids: CASSEYQRQGIRTQYF.

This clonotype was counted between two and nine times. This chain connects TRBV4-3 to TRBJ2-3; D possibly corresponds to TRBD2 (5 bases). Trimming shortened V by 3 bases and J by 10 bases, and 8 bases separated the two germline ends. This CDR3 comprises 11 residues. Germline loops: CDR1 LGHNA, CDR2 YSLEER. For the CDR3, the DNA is TGCGCCAGCAGCCAGGAGGATGCGCAGTATTTT. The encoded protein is CASSQEDAQYF.